This is a list of T cell receptor beta chains from one sample in a study of blood T cells in healthy people across ages. TCRdb re-analysed the 5' RACE reads in MiXCR, keeping a single row per CDR3 protein. Of approximately 850,000 distinct CDR3 sequences listed, more than 45% are singletons. The sequenced sample consisted of blood. The receptors were sampled from a man aged 30 to 45 in good health. CDR3s include the opening cysteine and the closing phenylalanine or tryptophan. Fields, in order: V gene, J gene, clone size, D gene, CDR3 protein, CDR3 DNA. A D gene is named only where the DNA matches it firmly. Only some rows state a clone size, as once, few, many or a class for expanded clones.

v_call: TRBV28; j_call: TRBJ2-7; clone_size: -; d_call: -; cdr3_aa: CASSLSLSAVGYEQYF; cdr3_nt: TGTGCCAGCAGTTTATCTCTCTCGGCTGTAGGTTACGAGCAGTACTTC
v_call: TRBV7-3; j_call: TRBJ2-1; clone_size: -; d_call: -; cdr3_aa: CASSLAGQVQFF; cdr3_nt: TGTGCCAGCAGCTTAGCGGGGCAGGTGCAGTTCTTC
v_call: TRBV6-4; j_call: TRBJ2-2; clone_size: many; d_call: -; cdr3_aa: CASSEGNTGELFF; cdr3_nt: TGTGCCAGCAGTGAAGGGAACACCGGGGAGCTGTTTTTT
v_call: TRBV9; j_call: TRBJ2-3; clone_size: few; d_call: -; cdr3_aa: CASSVEAVLTDTQYF; cdr3_nt: TGTGCCAGCAGCGTAGAAGCGGTACTCACAGATACGCAGTATTTT
v_call: TRBV12-3/TRBV12-4; j_call: TRBJ2-2; clone_size: few; d_call: -; cdr3_aa: CASSFGTTNTGELFF; cdr3_nt: TGTGCCAGCAGTTTCGGGACAACGAACACCGGGGAGCTGTTTTTT
v_call: TRBV25-1; j_call: TRBJ1-2; clone_size: -; d_call: -; cdr3_aa: CASSGSPGHFHNYGYTF; cdr3_nt: TGTGCCAGCAGTGGATCCCCGGGACACTTTCATAACTATGGCTACACCTTC
v_call: TRBV7-9; j_call: TRBJ2-1; clone_size: -; d_call: TRBD2; cdr3_aa: CASSSETSRTYNEQFF; cdr3_nt: TGTGCCAGCAGCTCCGAGACTAGCCGTACCTACAATGAGCAGTTCTTC
v_call: TRBV11-2; j_call: TRBJ2-2; clone_size: -; d_call: -; cdr3_aa: CASSYTGEVRTGELFF; cdr3_nt: TGTGCCAGCAGCTATACAGGGGAGGTTAGAACCGGGGAGCTGTTTTTT
v_call: TRBV24-1; j_call: TRBJ2-5; clone_size: -; d_call: -; cdr3_aa: CATSDGQPAAQYF; cdr3_nt: TGTGCCACCAGTGACGGACAGCCTGCGGCCCAGTACTTC
v_call: TRBV12-3/TRBV12-4; j_call: TRBJ1-2; clone_size: -; d_call: -; cdr3_aa: CASSANNYGYTF; cdr3_nt: TGTGCCAGCAGTGCGAACAACTATGGCTACACCTTC
v_call: TRBV29-1; j_call: TRBJ2-7; clone_size: few; d_call: -; cdr3_aa: CSVVRGDVDEQYF; cdr3_nt: TGCAGCGTTGTTAGGGGCGACGTAGACGAGCAGTACTTC
v_call: TRBV9; j_call: TRBJ1-2; clone_size: -; d_call: -; cdr3_aa: CASSVEGSNYGYTF; cdr3_nt: TGTGCCAGCAGCGTAGAAGGCAGTAACTATGGCTACACCTTC
v_call: TRBV20-1; j_call: TRBJ2-5; clone_size: few; d_call: -; cdr3_aa: CSARETFEETQYF; cdr3_nt: TGCAGTGCTAGAGAGACTTTCGAAGAGACCCAGTACTTC
v_call: TRBV2; j_call: TRBJ2-3; clone_size: -; d_call: -; cdr3_aa: CASNYGEDTQYF; cdr3_nt: TGTGCCAGCAATTACGGTGAGGATACGCAGTATTTT
v_call: TRBV29-1; j_call: TRBJ2-1; clone_size: -; d_call: TRBD2; cdr3_aa: CSVASGRASRFF; cdr3_nt: TGCAGCGTTGCCAGCGGGAGGGCGAGTCGGTTCTTC
v_call: TRBV29-1; j_call: TRBJ2-1; clone_size: few; d_call: -; cdr3_aa: CSPTGASGHEQFF; cdr3_nt: TGCAGCCCGACTGGGGCCTCAGGTCATGAGCAGTTCTTC
v_call: TRBV29-1; j_call: TRBJ1-4; clone_size: many; d_call: -; cdr3_aa: CSVLWVPNEKLFF; cdr3_nt: TGCAGCGTCCTTTGGGTGCCTAATGAAAAACTGTTTTTT
v_call: TRBV5-1; j_call: TRBJ2-5; clone_size: -; d_call: -; cdr3_aa: CASSPEWGWETQYF; cdr3_nt: TGCGCCAGCAGCCCAGAGTGGGGATGGGAGACCCAGTACTTC
v_call: TRBV28; j_call: TRBJ2-5; clone_size: once; d_call: TRBD2; cdr3_aa: CASSSSGSQTQYF; cdr3_nt: TGTGCCAGCAGTTCTAGCGGGAGCCAGACCCAGTACTTC
v_call: TRBV20-1; j_call: TRBJ1-6; clone_size: -; d_call: -; cdr3_aa: CSARMYSSYNSPLHF; cdr3_nt: TGCAGTGCTAGGATGTACAGCTCCTATAATTCACCCCTCCACTTT
v_call: TRBV10-3; j_call: TRBJ2-5; clone_size: few; d_call: -; cdr3_aa: CAISESSQETQYF; cdr3_nt: TGTGCCATCAGTGAGTCCAGCCAAGAGACCCAGTACTTC
v_call: TRBV29-1; j_call: TRBJ2-7; clone_size: few; d_call: TRBD1; cdr3_aa: CSVDRGSPDYEQYF; cdr3_nt: TGCAGCGTCGACAGGGGTTCTCCTGACTACGAGCAGTACTTC
v_call: TRBV6-1; j_call: TRBJ2-7; clone_size: -; d_call: -; cdr3_aa: CASSEAPEGYEQYF; cdr3_nt: TGTGCCAGCAGTGAAGCGCCTGAGGGCTACGAGCAGTACTTC
v_call: TRBV3-1; j_call: TRBJ1-2; clone_size: -; d_call: -; cdr3_aa: CASRHAAGPGFYGYTF; cdr3_nt: TGTGCCAGCAGGCATGCTGCGGGGCCTGGATTTTATGGCTACACCTTC
v_call: TRBV29-1; j_call: TRBJ2-7; clone_size: -; d_call: TRBD2; cdr3_aa: CSVEERSGGNSYEQYF; cdr3_nt: TGCAGCGTTGAAGAGAGGAGCGGGGGGAACTCCTACGAGCAGTACTTC
v_call: TRBV11-2; j_call: TRBJ2-1; clone_size: few; d_call: TRBD2; cdr3_aa: CASSTGTSRGTEQFF; cdr3_nt: TGTGCCAGCAGTACCGGGACTAGCCGAGGGACTGAGCAGTTCTTC
v_call: TRBV5-1; j_call: TRBJ2-5; clone_size: few; d_call: TRBD1; cdr3_aa: CASSSGTGDETQYF; cdr3_nt: TGCGCCAGCAGTTCCGGGACAGGGGACGAGACCCAGTACTTC
v_call: TRBV7-8; j_call: TRBJ2-1; clone_size: -; d_call: -; cdr3_aa: CASSSYEEQFF; cdr3_nt: TGTGCCAGCAGCTCTTATGAGGAGCAGTTCTTC
v_call: TRBV12-3/TRBV12-4; j_call: TRBJ2-7; clone_size: -; d_call: -; cdr3_aa: CASSVWASDEQYF; cdr3_nt: TGTGCCAGCAGTGTATGGGCTTCCGACGAGCAGTACTTC
v_call: TRBV9; j_call: TRBJ2-1; clone_size: -; d_call: -; cdr3_aa: CASSVDSGTWGEQFF; cdr3_nt: TGTGCCAGCAGCGTAGACTCAGGGACCTGGGGTGAGCAGTTCTTC
v_call: TRBV6-6; j_call: TRBJ2-7; clone_size: -; d_call: -; cdr3_aa: CASVGGPYEQYF; cdr3_nt: TGTGCCAGCGTCGGGGGCCCCTACGAGCAGTACTTC
v_call: TRBV20-1; j_call: TRBJ1-2; clone_size: -; d_call: TRBD1; cdr3_aa: CSASQGASNYGYTF; cdr3_nt: TGCAGTGCTTCCCAGGGGGCATCGAACTATGGCTACACCTTC
v_call: TRBV29-1; j_call: TRBJ2-3; clone_size: -; d_call: -; cdr3_aa: CTADPGTDTQYF; cdr3_nt: TGCACGGCCGACCCTGGCACAGATACGCAGTATTTT
v_call: TRBV7-9; j_call: TRBJ2-5; clone_size: -; d_call: TRBD1; cdr3_aa: CASSFGGPGGPQETQYF; cdr3_nt: TGTGCCAGCAGCTTTGGGGGGCCAGGGGGCCCCCAAGAGACCCAGTACTTC
v_call: TRBV12-5; j_call: TRBJ2-5; clone_size: few; d_call: -; cdr3_aa: CASGRGVGETQYF; cdr3_nt: TGTGCTAGTGGACGAGGGGTGGGAGAGACCCAGTACTTC
v_call: TRBV28; j_call: TRBJ2-4; clone_size: -; d_call: -; cdr3_aa: CASRDRDFAKNIQYF; cdr3_nt: TGTGCCAGCAGAGACCGGGATTTCGCCAAAAACATTCAGTACTTC
v_call: TRBV6-2/TRBV6-3; j_call: TRBJ2-5; clone_size: -; d_call: TRBD2; cdr3_aa: CASSRGGTYSSMETQYF; cdr3_nt: TGTGCCAGCAGTCGCGGGGGTACATATTCTTCGATGGAGACCCAGTACTTC
v_call: TRBV7-8; j_call: TRBJ2-1; clone_size: -; d_call: -; cdr3_aa: CASRLNNEQFF; cdr3_nt: TGTGCCAGCAGGTTAAACAATGAGCAGTTCTTC
v_call: TRBV5-1; j_call: TRBJ2-1; clone_size: -; d_call: TRBD2; cdr3_aa: CASSWAVASGDNEQFF; cdr3_nt: TGCGCCAGCAGCTGGGCGGTCGCTAGCGGGGACAATGAGCAGTTCTTC
v_call: TRBV20-1; j_call: TRBJ2-1; clone_size: -; d_call: TRBD1; cdr3_aa: CSAAGQGWDEQFF; cdr3_nt: TGCAGTGCCGCGGGACAGGGTTGGGATGAGCAGTTCTTC
v_call: TRBV21-1; j_call: TRBJ2-3; clone_size: -; d_call: -; cdr3_aa: CASSPWTGFSTDTQYF; cdr3_nt: TGTGCCAGTAGCCCCTGGACAGGGTTTAGCACAGATACGCAGTATTTT
v_call: TRBV4-3; j_call: TRBJ1-1; clone_size: -; d_call: -; cdr3_aa: CASSKGRGMNTEAFF; cdr3_nt: TGCGCCAGCAGCAAAGGTAGGGGAATGAACACTGAAGCTTTCTTT
v_call: TRBV20-1; j_call: TRBJ2-5; clone_size: few; d_call: TRBD2; cdr3_aa: CSGKRGGQETQYF; cdr3_nt: TGCAGTGGAAAGCGGGGGGGGCAAGAGACCCAGTACTTC
v_call: TRBV6-2/TRBV6-3; j_call: TRBJ2-1; clone_size: -; d_call: -; cdr3_aa: CASSYSSIEQFF; cdr3_nt: TGTGCCAGCAGTTACTCGTCTATCGAGCAGTTCTTC
v_call: TRBV7-2; j_call: TRBJ2-3; clone_size: few; d_call: TRBD2; cdr3_aa: CASSSRSGGPDTQYF; cdr3_nt: TGTGCCAGCAGCTCGCGGTCGGGAGGGCCAGATACGCAGTATTTT
v_call: TRBV30; j_call: TRBJ2-3; clone_size: -; d_call: -; cdr3_aa: CAWRGEGTDTQYF; cdr3_nt: TGTGCCTGGCGGGGAGAAGGCACAGATACGCAGTATTTT
v_call: TRBV7-9; j_call: TRBJ2-5; clone_size: few; d_call: TRBD2; cdr3_aa: CASSLVAGVRETQYF; cdr3_nt: TGTGCCAGCAGCTTAGTGGCGGGAGTCCGAGAGACCCAGTACTTC
v_call: TRBV12-3/TRBV12-4; j_call: TRBJ2-1; clone_size: -; d_call: TRBD2; cdr3_aa: CASSFYPAGGHNEQFF; cdr3_nt: TGTGCCAGCAGTTTTTATCCGGCGGGGGGCCACAATGAGCAGTTCTTC
v_call: TRBV20-1; j_call: TRBJ2-5; clone_size: few; d_call: -; cdr3_aa: CSASSLEAPTREQETQYF; cdr3_nt: TGCAGTGCTAGTTCACTTGAGGCCCCAACGAGGGAGCAAGAGACCCAGTACTTC
v_call: TRBV3-1; j_call: TRBJ2-7; clone_size: -; d_call: TRBD1; cdr3_aa: CASSQEYRGDEQYF; cdr3_nt: TGTGCCAGCAGCCAAGAGTACAGGGGAGACGAGCAGTACTTC
v_call: TRBV6-2/TRBV6-3; j_call: TRBJ2-5; clone_size: -; d_call: -; cdr3_aa: CASSYREMETQYF; cdr3_nt: TGTGCCAGCAGTTATCGGGAGATGGAGACCCAGTACTTC